What follows are 32 T cell receptor beta chains derived from one specimen sequenced in a study of OX40 agonist ivuxolimab in advanced cancers. Sequencing was performed with immunoSEQ multiplex PCR; in TCRdb, only in-frame clones are kept and a portion is missing. The table includes some 74,000 clones, 90% to 95% detected once. Specimen: CD4+ or CD8+ T cells sorted from blood, collected in a trial of the OX40 agonist ivuxolimab. The receptors come from an adult with an advanced solid tumor such as melanoma, head and neck, liver or kidney cancer.

The chain combines TRBV28 with TRBJ2-3; 9 bases agree with TRBD1. This CDR3 has 16 residues. Looked up from germline, CDR1 is MDHEN and CDR2 is SYDVKM. V lost 4 bases to trimming and J lost 0 bases; unmatched junction nucleotides: 5. The chain's CDR3 is CASSWGQGLSTDTQYF. The CDR3 coding sequence is TGTGCCAGCAGTTGGGGACAGGGCCTAAGCACAGATACGCAGTATTTT.

The rearrangement joins TRBV27 to TRBJ1-5, with unresolved D. The CDR3 is 15 amino acids. V was clipped by 2 bases and J by 0 bases, with 8 bases between them. The germline gives CDR1 MNHEY, CDR2 SMNVEV (reference sequence). The CDR3: CASSLEGGSNQPQHF. CDR3 coding DNA: TGTGCCAGCAGTTTAGAGGGCGGTAGCAATCAGCCCCAGCATTTT.

The chain has TRBV7-9 and TRBJ2-1, with unresolved D. CDR3 length equals 13 residues. Trimming shortened V by 5 bases and J by 5 bases, and 10 bases separated the two germline ends. Germline V lookup: CDR1 SEHNR, CDR2 FQNEAQ (reference sequence). The CDR3: CASSASGHNEQFF. CDR3 sequence (DNA): TGTGCCAGCAGCGCCTCGGGCCACAATGAGCAGTTCTTC. Supplemented by reference TRBV7-9 and TRBJ2-1, the full variable domain reads DTGVSQNPRHKITKRGQNVTFRCDPISEHNRLYWYRQTLGQGPEFLTYFQNEAQLEKSRLLSDRFSAERPKGSFSTLEIQRTEQGDSAMYLCASSASGHNEQFFGPGTRLTVL.

In this sample, this clone turned up once. The gene calls are TRBV6-1 and TRBJ1-5, with TRBD1 matching over 9 bases. J gave up 6 bases and V 3 bases, and 6 bases lay outside the gene matches. The CDR3 length is 15 residues. Germline V gene sequence: CDR1 MNHNS, CDR2 SASEGT. CDR3 protein: CASSDHRGRGQPQHF. In nucleotides, the CDR3 is TGTGCCAGCAGTGACCACAGGGGGCGAGGTCAGCCCCAGCATTTT.

The chain is built from TRBV15 and TRBJ1-2; D is uncertain. With 0 bases removed from V and 7 bases from J, the gap between germline ends came to 9 bases. The germline gives CDR1 LNHNV, CDR2 YYDKDF (reference sequence). The CDR3 spans 13 residues. CDR3 nucleotide sequence: TGTGCCACCAGCAGAGAACTCGGTTCTGGCTACACCTTC. It specifies CATSRELGSGYTF.

The CDR3 is CASSSRTAGMDGYTF. CDR3 nucleotides: TGTGCCAGCAGCTCCCGAACCGCAGGCATGGACGGCTACACCTTC. This rearrangement joins TRBV9 to TRBJ1-2; D gene uncertain. V lost 4 bases and J 8 bases, leaving 21 bases between the germline ends. CDR1 and CDR2 (germline): SGDLS, YYNGEE. The CDR3 runs to 15 residues.

The DNA for the CDR3 is TGTGCCAGCAGCCAAGTACTAACAGGGCCCACCGGGGAGCTGTTTTTT. Translating gives CASSQVLTGPTGELFF. The chain employs TRBV14 and TRBJ2-2; tentative D call: TRBD1 (6 bases). The CDR3 sequence is 16 residues long. The V end was cut by 1 base, the J end by 4 bases, with 13 bases between. Germline loops: CDR1 SGHDN, CDR2 FVKESK. The variable domain in full, with the rest retrieved from reference TRBV14 and TRBJ2-2, is EAGVTQFPSHSVIEKGQTVTLRCDPISGHDNLYWYRRVMGKEIKFLLHFVKESKQDESGMPNNRFLAERTGGTYSTLKVQPAELEDSGVYFCASSQVLTGPTGELFFGEGSRLTVL.

CDR3 sequence (DNA): TGTGCCAGCAGTGAAGAGGCAGGGGGACACAATGAGCAGTTCTTC. It is translated as CASSEEAGGHNEQFF. This rearrangement joins TRBV6-4 to TRBJ2-1; TRBD1 matches at 7 bases. The CDR3 spans 15 residues. V shed 3 bases, J shed 5 bases, and the junction held 7 bases outside the gene matches. Germline CDR1 MRHNA, CDR2 SNTAGT.

The V gene is TRBV5-1, the J gene TRBJ1-1; a possible D gene is TRBD1 (6 bases). Germline V CDR1 and CDR2: SGHRS, YFSETQ. V gave up 4 bases and J gave up 1 base, with 29 bases separating them. The CDR3 runs to 20 residues. The CDR3 DNA reads TGCGCCAGCAGCCCCTTAGGGGGATACACAACTGACGACCGGAACACTGAAGCTTTCTTT. Amino acid sequence: CASSPLGGYTTDDRNTEAFF.

The chain employs TRBV7-3 and TRBJ2-5; tentative D call: TRBD2 (5 bases). Germline V gene lookup returns CDR1 SGHTA and CDR2 FQGTGA. The CDR3 has 15 amino acids. Trimming stripped 5 bases from V and 5 bases from J, with 18 bases between. In DNA, the CDR3 is TGTGCCAGCAGCCCAAGGCCGGGAAGTCTGGAGACCCAGTACTTC. It codes for CASSPRPGSLETQYF.

The chain employs TRBV27 and TRBJ2-1; D uncertain. From germline, CDR1 is MNHEY and CDR2 SMNVEV (reference sequence). The CDR3 spans 15 residues. V was cut by 3 bases and J by 5 bases, with 14 bases left in between. CDR3 in amino acids: CASSFSSVGNNEQFF. The CDR3 coding sequence is TGTGCCAGCAGTTTCTCGAGTGTAGGGAACAATGAGCAGTTCTTC.

The rearrangement uses TRBV19 and TRBJ2-1; weak D call: TRBD2 (5 bases). The CDR3 is made up of 17 amino acids. Trimming cost V 3 bases and J 0 bases, with 15 bases left between them. Looked up from germline, CDR1 is LNHDA and CDR2 is SQIVND (reference sequence). Written as DNA, the CDR3 is TGTGCCAGTAGTATGATGGAGGCAATCATCTCCTACAATGAGCAGTTCTTC. Protein sequence: CASSMMEAIISYNEQFF. Full variable domain (missing parts from reference TRBV19 and TRBJ2-1): DGGITQSPKYLFRKEGQNVTLSCEQNLNHDAMYWYRQDPGQGLRLIYYSQIVNDFQKGDIAEGYSVSREKKESFPLTVTSAQKNPTAFYLCASSMMEAIISYNEQFFGPGTRLTVL.

This chain uses TRBV27 with TRBJ1-1; the match to TRBD1 covers 7 bases. With V trimmed by 10 bases and J by 3 bases, 5 bases remained unmatched. Germline V gene sequence: CDR1 MNHEY, CDR2 SMNVEV (reference sequence). The CDR3 spans 12 residues. DNA of the CDR3: TGTGCCACCAGGGGGGGGCACACTGAAGCTTTCTTT. Translation gives CATRGGHTEAFF.

The gene calls are TRBV7-9 and TRBJ1-1, with a possible D match to TRBD1 (6 bases). V dropped 0 bases and J dropped 1 base, with 9 bases sitting between them. The CDR3 sequence is 15 residues long. CDR1 SEHNR and CDR2 FQNEAQ come from the germline V gene (reference sequence). CDR3 in amino acids: CASSLARGQNTEAFF. CDR3 nucleotides: TGTGCCAGCAGCTTAGCGCGGGGACAGAACACTGAAGCTTTCTTT.

The chain joins TRBV10-3 to TRBJ2-1; D unclear. V shed 2 bases and J shed 12 bases, with 8 bases lying between them. This CDR3 comprises 11 residues. Germline V gene sequence: CDR1 ENHRY, CDR2 SYGVKD. The CDR3 spells CAISENVGQFF. The CDR3 coding sequence is TGTGCCATCAGTGAGAATGTCGGGCAGTTCTTC.

The chain has TRBV29-1 and TRBJ2-1; either TRBD1 or TRBD2 may fit D (5 bases each). The V end was cut by 2 bases, the J end by 9 bases, with 23 bases between. Germline loops: CDR1 SQVTM, CDR2 ANQGSEA. CDR3 size: 16 residues. The CDR3 sequence: CSVESREPGQFSEQFF. In DNA form, the CDR3 reads TGCAGCGTTGAATCTAGGGAACCGGGGCAATTCAGTGAGCAGTTCTTC.

This chain joins TRBV4-1 and TRBJ2-1; the D gene could be TRBD1 or TRBD2 (5 bases each). Germline values: CDR1 MGHRA, CDR2 YSYEKL. V lost 0 bases to trimming and J lost 4 bases, with 16 bases between them. The CDR3 sequence is 17 residues long. The CDR3 DNA sequence: TGCGCCAGCAGCCAAGAGTTCTACGGGGCTATATACAATGAGCAGTTCTTC. Amino acids: CASSQEFYGAIYNEQFF.

CDR3 residues: CASSFLGSEGQPQHF. CDR3 in DNA: TGCGCCAGCAGCTTTTTGGGCTCCGAGGGCCAGCCCCAGCATTTT. The V gene is TRBV5-1, the J gene TRBJ1-5, with D uncertain. The V end was cut by 2 bases, the J end by 7 bases, with 16 bases between. This CDR3 has 15 residues. The V gene's germline CDR1 is SGHRS and CDR2 YFSETQ.

This sequence joins TRBV7-8 and TRBJ2-3, with D perhaps matching TRBD1 (5 bases). The germline CDR1 and CDR2 sequences are SGHVS and FQNEAQ. The CDR3 runs to 15 residues. V shed 5 bases and J shed 6 bases, with 18 bases lying between them. The CDR3 here is CASSPRKGLADTQYF. CDR3 DNA sequence: TGTGCCAGCAGCCCCCGGAAGGGGTTAGCCGATACGCAGTATTTT.

The chain uses TRBV28 and TRBJ2-5; TRBD2 agrees at 7 bases. Trimming took 10 bases from V and 2 from J; bases not matched to a gene: 16. Germline V gives CDR1 MDHEN, CDR2 SYDVKM. The CDR3 has 16 amino acids. The CDR3 region is CAINPTERGLQETQYF. The DNA for the CDR3 is TGTGCCATTAACCCGACGGAGCGGGGATTACAAGAGACCCAGTACTTC.

The V gene is TRBV7-8, the J gene TRBJ1-4; D is perhaps TRBD1 (6 bases). Trimming left V 1 base short and J 7 bases short, with 13 bases between. CDR1 and CDR2 from the germline V gene are SGHVS and FQNEAQ. The CDR3 is 15 amino acids. Here the CDR3 reads CASSLDGGQGEKLFF. CDR3 bases: TGTGCCAGCAGCTTAGACGGGGGCCAGGGTGAAAAACTGTTTTTT.

V usage is TRBV15 and J usage is TRBJ1-1; D remains unclear. V shed 4 bases and J shed 0 bases, with 3 bases lying between them. The CDR3 sequence is 12 residues long. In germline, CDR1 is LNHNV, CDR2 YYDKDF (reference sequence). The CDR3 DNA sequence: TGTGCCACCAGCAAAGTGAACACTGAAGCTTTCTTT. Protein product: CATSKVNTEAFF.

This rearrangement joins TRBV13 to TRBJ2-5; TRBD1 agrees at 7 bases. This CDR3 contains 14 residues. The trim removed 5 bases at V and 3 bases at J, leaving 6 bases unmatched. Germline CDR1 and CDR2: PRHDT and FYEKMQ (reference sequence). CDR3 loop: CASSLRDRKETQYF. The CDR3 DNA is TGTGCCAGCAGCCTCCGGGACAGAAAAGAGACCCAGTACTTC.

The chain is built from TRBV11-2 and TRBJ2-7, with TRBD1 matching over 7 bases. The ends lost 1 base at V and 2 bases at J; junction bases unmatched: 2. The CDR3 contains 14 residues. Germline V gene lookup returns CDR1 SGHAT and CDR2 FQNNGV. The CDR3 DNA reads TGTGCCAGCAGCTTAGGGACAGGCACCTACGAGCAGTACTTC. Protein: CASSLGTGTYEQYF.

V is TRBV7-9 and J is TRBJ2-7, with 7 bases fitting TRBD2. Per the germline V gene, CDR1 is SEHNR and CDR2 is FQNEAQ (reference sequence). The CDR3 covers 15 residues. V trimming: 5 bases; J trimming: 0 bases; junction bases outside the gene matches: 7. The CDR3 DNA reads TGTGCCAGCAGCCCTTTCGGGAGGAGCTCCTACGAGCAGTACTTC. Protein sequence: CASSPFGRSSYEQYF.

The chain employs TRBV4-1 and TRBJ2-3; D might be TRBD2 (6 bases). This CDR3 is built from 15 residues. The germline CDR1 and CDR2 sequences are MGHRA and YSYEKL. V lost 1 base and J lost 2, with 10 bases in between. The CDR3 sequence is CASSQGDSSTDTQYF. For the CDR3, the DNA is TGCGCCAGCAGCCAAGGGGACTCCTCCACAGATACGCAGTATTTT.

J is TRBJ2-7 and V is TRBV2; perhaps TRBD2 as D (6 bases). Trimming pared 6 bases from V and 1 base from J, leaving 7 bases between. Germline V gene sequence: CDR1 SNHLY, CDR2 FYNNEI. CDR3 size: 12 residues. This CDR3 is CASREGSYEQYF. As DNA, the CDR3 is TGTGCCAGCAGGGAGGGTTCCTACGAGCAGTACTTC.

The chain carries TRBV13 and TRBJ2-7, with TRBD1 matching over 9 bases. Trimming took 5 bases from V and 5 from J; bases not matched to a gene: 10. Per the germline V gene, CDR1 is PRHDT and CDR2 is FYEKMQ (reference sequence). This CDR3 is 15 amino acids long. CDR3 protein: CASSPSGTGSHEQYF. CDR3 DNA sequence: TGTGCCAGCAGCCCTTCCGGGACAGGGAGCCACGAGCAGTACTTC.

The chain carries TRBV4-1 and TRBJ2-1; 8 bases are shared with TRBD1. V lost 4 bases, J lost 7 bases, and 9 bases stayed unmatched. Germline V gene lookup returns CDR1 MGHRA and CDR2 YSYEKL. The CDR3 runs to 15 residues. The CDR3 loop reads CASSLAGQGQNEQFF. CDR3 coding DNA: TGCGCCAGCAGCCTAGCCGGACAGGGCCAAAATGAGCAGTTCTTC.

The genes are TRBV4-1 and TRBJ2-5; a possible D gene is TRBD1 (6 bases). The J call may be incorrect, as the DNA end agrees better with TRBJ2-7. The CDR3 consists of 15 residues. Looked up from germline, CDR1 is MGHRA and CDR2 is YSYEKL. CDR3 region: CASSQVQGKAYEQYF. The CDR3 region has the DNA TGCGCCAGCAGCCAAGTACAGGGTAAGGCCTACGAGCAGTACTTC.

In nucleotides, the CDR3 is TGTGCCAGCAGTGCCGGGACAGATTCTAACTATGGCTACACCTTC. Its protein is CASSAGTDSNYGYTF. This sequence joins TRBV2 and TRBJ1-2, with 7 bases identical to TRBD1. The CDR3 totals 15 residues. With 4 bases clipped from V and 0 bases from J, the junction kept 5 bases outside the gene matches. CDR1 is SNHLY and CDR2 is FYNNEI in the germline V gene.

This clone was recorded a few times. The V gene is TRBV6-6, the J gene TRBJ1-2, with 7 bases lining up with TRBD1. CDR3 length: 13 residues. Trimming cost V 7 bases and J 2 bases; bases outside gene matches: 4. Germline CDR1 MNHNY, CDR2 SVGAGI (reference sequence). The DNA for the CDR3 is TGTGCCAGCACCTCGGGACAGAACTATGGCTACACCTTC. This gives the protein CASTSGQNYGYTF.